The source of this TCR beta chain is a study of blood T cell repertoires in COVID-19. Study summary: COVID-19 samples collected from the United States, Italy and Spain covered acute and convalescent phases.

Only one count was recorded for this clone. The method was immunoSEQ multiplex PCR; TCRdb's version includes in-frame clones alone and lacks a portion of them. Among some 150,000 clones listed, about 85% were seen once. The trim removed 5 bases at V and 5 bases at J, leaving 7 bases unmatched. The length of the CDR3 is 14 residues. Germline CDR1 SGHTA, CDR2 FQGTGA. The chain carries TRBV7-3 and TRBJ2-5; 8 nucleotides line up with TRBD2. The sequencing input was peripheral blood. The receptor's source is a man in his forties with acute or convalescent COVID-19. The CDR3 here is CASSPGGARETQYF. CDR3 coding DNA: TGTGCCAGCAGCCCCGGGGGGGCCCGGGAGACCCAGTACTTC.